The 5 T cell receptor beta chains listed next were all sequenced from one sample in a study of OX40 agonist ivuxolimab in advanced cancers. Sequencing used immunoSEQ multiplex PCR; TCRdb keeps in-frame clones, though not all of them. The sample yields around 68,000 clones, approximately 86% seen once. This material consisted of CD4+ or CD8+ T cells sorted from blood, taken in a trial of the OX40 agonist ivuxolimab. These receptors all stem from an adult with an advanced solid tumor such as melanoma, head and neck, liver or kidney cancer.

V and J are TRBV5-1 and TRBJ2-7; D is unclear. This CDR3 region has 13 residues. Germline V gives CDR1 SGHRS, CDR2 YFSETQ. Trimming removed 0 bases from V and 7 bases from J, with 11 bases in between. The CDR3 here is CASSLGRSWEQYF. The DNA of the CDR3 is TGCGCCAGCAGCTTGGGTAGGTCCTGGGAGCAGTACTTC. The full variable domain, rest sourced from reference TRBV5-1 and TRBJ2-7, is KAGVTQTPRYLIKTRGQQVTLSCSPISGHRSVSWYQQTPGQGLQFLFEYFSETQRNKGNFPGRFSGRQFSNSRSEMNVSTLELGDSALYLCASSLGRSWEQYFGPGTRLTVT.

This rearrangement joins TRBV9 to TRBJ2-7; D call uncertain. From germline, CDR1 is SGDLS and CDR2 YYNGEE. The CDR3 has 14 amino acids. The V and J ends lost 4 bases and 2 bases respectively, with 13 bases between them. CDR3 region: CASSLSSVTYEQYF. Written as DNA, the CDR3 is TGTGCCAGCAGCCTCTCGTCAGTTACCTACGAGCAGTACTTC.

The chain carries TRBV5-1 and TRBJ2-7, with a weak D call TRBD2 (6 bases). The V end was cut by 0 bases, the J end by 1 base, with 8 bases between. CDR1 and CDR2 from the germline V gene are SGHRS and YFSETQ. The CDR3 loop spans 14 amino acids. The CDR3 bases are TGCGCCAGCAGCTTGGTTGCGGGGTCCTACGAGCAGTACTTC. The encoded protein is CASSLVAGSYEQYF. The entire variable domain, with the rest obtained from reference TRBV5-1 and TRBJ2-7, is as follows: KAGVTQTPRYLIKTRGQQVTLSCSPISGHRSVSWYQQTPGQGLQFLFEYFSETQRNKGNFPGRFSGRQFSNSRSEMNVSTLELGDSALYLCASSLVAGSYEQYFGPGTRLTVT.

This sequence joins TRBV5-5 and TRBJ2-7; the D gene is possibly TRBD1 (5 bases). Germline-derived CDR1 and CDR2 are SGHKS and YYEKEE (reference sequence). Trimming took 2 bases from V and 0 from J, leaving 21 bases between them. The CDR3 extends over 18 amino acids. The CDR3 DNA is TGTGCCAGCAGCTTTGAGTTCCGGACAACTAAGAGCTCCTACGAGCAGTACTTC. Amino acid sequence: CASSFEFRTTKSSYEQYF.

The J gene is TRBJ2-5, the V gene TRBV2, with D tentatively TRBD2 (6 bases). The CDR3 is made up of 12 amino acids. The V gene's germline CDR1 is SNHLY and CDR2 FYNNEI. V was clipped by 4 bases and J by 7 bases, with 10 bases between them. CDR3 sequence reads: CASSGQGGTQYF. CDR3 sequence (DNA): TGTGCCAGCAGTGGCCAGGGAGGGACCCAGTACTTC.